This TCR beta chain was identified during a study of T cell changes during pregnancy in multiple sclerosis. TCRdb keeps only in-frame clones here, not all; method: immunoSEQ multiplex PCR. Of under 50,000 clones listed, around 92% are singletons. With V trimmed by 7 bases and J by 4 bases, 7 bases remained unmatched. Germline-derived CDR1 and CDR2 are KGHSH and LQKENI. CDR3 length: 15 amino acids. The rearrangement joins TRBV18 to TRBJ1-2; 12 bases map to TRBD1. Here the sequenced sample was CD8+ T cells from peripheral blood mononuclear cells, taken before pregnancy. The TCR originated in a female donor with multiple sclerosis, enrolled in a pregnancy study. CDR3 DNA: TGTGCCAGCTACAACGGGGGACAGGGGGCCTATGGCTACACCTTC. It encodes CASYNGGQGAYGYTF.